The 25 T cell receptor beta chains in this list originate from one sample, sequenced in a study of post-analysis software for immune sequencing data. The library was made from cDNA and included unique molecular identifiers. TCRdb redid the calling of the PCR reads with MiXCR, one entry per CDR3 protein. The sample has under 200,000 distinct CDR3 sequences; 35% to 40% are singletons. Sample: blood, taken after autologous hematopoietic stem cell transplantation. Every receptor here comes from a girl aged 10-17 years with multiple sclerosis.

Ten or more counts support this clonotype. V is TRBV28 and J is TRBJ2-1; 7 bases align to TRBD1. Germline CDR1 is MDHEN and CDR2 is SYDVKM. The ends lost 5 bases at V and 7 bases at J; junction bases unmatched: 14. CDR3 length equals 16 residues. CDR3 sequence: CASSPAGTESLNEQFF. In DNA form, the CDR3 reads TGTGCCAGCAGTCCCGCCGGGACAGAATCCTTAAATGAGCAGTTCTTC.

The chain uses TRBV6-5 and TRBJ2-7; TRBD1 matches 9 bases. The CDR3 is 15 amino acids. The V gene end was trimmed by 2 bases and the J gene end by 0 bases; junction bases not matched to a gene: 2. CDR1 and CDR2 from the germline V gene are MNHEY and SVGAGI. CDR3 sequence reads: CASSYRDRASYEQYF. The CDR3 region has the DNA TGTGCCAGCAGTTACCGGGACAGGGCCTCCTACGAGCAGTACTTC.

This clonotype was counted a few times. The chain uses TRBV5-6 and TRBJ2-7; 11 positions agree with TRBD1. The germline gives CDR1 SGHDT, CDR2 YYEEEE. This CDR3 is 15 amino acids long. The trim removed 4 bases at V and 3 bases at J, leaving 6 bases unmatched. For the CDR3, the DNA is TGTGCCAGCAGCGTGTCCGGGACAGGGGGCTACGAGCAGTACTTC. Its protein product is CASSVSGTGGYEQYF.

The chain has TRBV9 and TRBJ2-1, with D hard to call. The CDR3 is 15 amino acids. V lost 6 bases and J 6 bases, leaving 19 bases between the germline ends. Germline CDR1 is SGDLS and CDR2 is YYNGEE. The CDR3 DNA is TGTGCCAGCACCCCCTCAGGTCGGTTCTTCAATGAGCAGTTCTTC. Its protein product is CASTPSGRFFNEQFF.

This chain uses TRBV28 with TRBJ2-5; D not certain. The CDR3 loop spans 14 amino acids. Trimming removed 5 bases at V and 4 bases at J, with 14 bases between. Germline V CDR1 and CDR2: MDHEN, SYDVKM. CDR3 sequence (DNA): TGTGCCAGCAGTCATGGACCGTTACGAGAGACCCAGTACTTC. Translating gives CASSHGPLRETQYF.

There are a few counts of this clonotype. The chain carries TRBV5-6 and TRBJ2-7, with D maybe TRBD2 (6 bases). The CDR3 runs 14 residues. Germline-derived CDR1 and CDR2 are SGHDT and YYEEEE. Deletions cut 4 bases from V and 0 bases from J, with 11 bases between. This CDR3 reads CASSPRGNSYEQYF. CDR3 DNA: TGTGCCAGCAGCCCCCGGGGGAACTCCTACGAGCAGTACTTC.

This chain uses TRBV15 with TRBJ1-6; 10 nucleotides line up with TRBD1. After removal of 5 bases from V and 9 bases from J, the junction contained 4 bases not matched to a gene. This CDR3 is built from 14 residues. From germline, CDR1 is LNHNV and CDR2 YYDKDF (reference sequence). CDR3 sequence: CATSPDRGPSPLHF. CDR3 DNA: TGTGCCACCAGCCCAGACAGGGGGCCTTCACCCCTCCACTTT.

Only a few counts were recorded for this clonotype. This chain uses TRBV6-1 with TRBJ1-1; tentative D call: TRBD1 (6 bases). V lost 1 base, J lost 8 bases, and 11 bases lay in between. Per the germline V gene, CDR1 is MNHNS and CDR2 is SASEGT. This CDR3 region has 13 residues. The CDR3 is CASSEVGDREAFF. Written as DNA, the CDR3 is TGTGCCAGCAGTGAAGTAGGAGACAGGGAAGCTTTCTTT.

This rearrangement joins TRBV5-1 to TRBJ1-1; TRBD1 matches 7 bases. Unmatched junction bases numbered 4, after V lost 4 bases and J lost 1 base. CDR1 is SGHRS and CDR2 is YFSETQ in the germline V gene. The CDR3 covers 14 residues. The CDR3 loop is CASSRQGTNTEAFF. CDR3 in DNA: TGCGCCAGCAGCAGACAGGGTACGAACACTGAAGCTTTCTTT.

The CDR3 is CASRGQGFYEQYF. Written as DNA, the CDR3 is TGTGCCAGCAGAGGACAGGGGTTCTACGAGCAGTACTTC. V is TRBV28 and J is TRBJ2-7; 9 bases line up with TRBD1. The V and J ends lost 6 bases and 3 bases, in that order; junction bases with no gene match: 3. The length of the CDR3 is 13 residues. From germline, CDR1 is MDHEN and CDR2 SYDVKM.

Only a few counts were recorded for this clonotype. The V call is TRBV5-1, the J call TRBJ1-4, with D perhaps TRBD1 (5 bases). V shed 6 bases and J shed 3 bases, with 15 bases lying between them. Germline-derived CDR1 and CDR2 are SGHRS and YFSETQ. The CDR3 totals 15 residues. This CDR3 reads CASNLAGTPNEKLFF. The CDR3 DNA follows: TGCGCCAGCAACCTAGCCGGGACGCCTAATGAAAAACTGTTTTTT.

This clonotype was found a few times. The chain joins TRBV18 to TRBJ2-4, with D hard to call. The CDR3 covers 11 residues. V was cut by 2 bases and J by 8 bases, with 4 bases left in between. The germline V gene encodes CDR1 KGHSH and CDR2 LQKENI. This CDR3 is CASSPRDIQYF. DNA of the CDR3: TGTGCCAGCTCACCAAGGGACATTCAGTACTTC.

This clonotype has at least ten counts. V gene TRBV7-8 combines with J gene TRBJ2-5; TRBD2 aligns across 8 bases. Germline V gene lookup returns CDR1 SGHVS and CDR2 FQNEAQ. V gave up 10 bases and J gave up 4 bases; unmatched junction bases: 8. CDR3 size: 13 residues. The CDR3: CATSGLAGETQYF. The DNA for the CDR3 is TGTGCCACATCCGGGCTAGCGGGAGAGACCCAGTACTTC.

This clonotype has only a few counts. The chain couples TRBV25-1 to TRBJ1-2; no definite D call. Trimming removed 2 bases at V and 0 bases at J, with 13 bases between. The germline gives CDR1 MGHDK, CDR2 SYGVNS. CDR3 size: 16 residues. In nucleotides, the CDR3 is TGTGCCAGCAGTGAACTTGGGCAGGCGACTAACTATGGCTACACCTTC. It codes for CASSELGQATNYGYTF.

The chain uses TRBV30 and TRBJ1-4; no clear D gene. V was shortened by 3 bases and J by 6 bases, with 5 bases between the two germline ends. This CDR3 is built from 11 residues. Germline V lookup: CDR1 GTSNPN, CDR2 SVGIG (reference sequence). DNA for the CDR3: TGTGCCTGGAGACGGGATGAAAAACTGTTTTTT. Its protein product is CAWRRDEKLFF.

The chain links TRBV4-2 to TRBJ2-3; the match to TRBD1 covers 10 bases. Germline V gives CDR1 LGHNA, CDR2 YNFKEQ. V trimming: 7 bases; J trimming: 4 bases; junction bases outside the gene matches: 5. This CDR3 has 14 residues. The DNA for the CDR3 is TGTGCCAGCACCAAAGGACAGGGGGCAGATACGCAGTATTTT. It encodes CASTKGQGADTQYF.

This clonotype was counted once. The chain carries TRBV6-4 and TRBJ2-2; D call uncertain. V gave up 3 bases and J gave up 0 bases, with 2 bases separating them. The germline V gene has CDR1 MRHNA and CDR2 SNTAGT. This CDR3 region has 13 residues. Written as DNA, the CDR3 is TGTGCCAGCAGTGAAGCGAACACCGGGGAGCTGTTTTTT. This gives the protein CASSEANTGELFF.

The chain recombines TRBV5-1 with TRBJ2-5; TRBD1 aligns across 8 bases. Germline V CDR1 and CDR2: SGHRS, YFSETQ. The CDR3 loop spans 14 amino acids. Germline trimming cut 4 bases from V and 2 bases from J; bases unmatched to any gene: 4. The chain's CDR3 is CASSLRTGQETQYF. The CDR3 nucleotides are TGCGCCAGCAGCCTCCGGACAGGGCAAGAGACCCAGTACTTC.

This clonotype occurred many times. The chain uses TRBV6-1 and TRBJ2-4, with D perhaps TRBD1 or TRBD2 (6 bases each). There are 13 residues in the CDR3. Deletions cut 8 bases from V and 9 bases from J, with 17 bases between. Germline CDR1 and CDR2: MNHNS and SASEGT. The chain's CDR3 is CASSRGGYGIQYF. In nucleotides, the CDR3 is TGTGCCAGCTCCCGAGGGGGGTACGGCATTCAGTACTTC.

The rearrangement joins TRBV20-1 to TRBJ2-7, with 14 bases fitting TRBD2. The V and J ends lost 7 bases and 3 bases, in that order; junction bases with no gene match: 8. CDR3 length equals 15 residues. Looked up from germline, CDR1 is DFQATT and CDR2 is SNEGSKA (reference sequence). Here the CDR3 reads CSGTGTSGRGYEQYF. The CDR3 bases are TGCAGTGGTACCGGGACTAGCGGGAGAGGCTACGAGCAGTACTTC.

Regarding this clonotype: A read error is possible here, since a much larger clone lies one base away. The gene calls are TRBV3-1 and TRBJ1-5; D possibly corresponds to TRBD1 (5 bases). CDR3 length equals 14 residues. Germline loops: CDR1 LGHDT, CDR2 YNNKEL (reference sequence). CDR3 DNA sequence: TGTGTCAGCAGTACAGGCGATAGCAATCAGCCCCAGCATTTT. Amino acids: CVSSTGDSNQPQHF.

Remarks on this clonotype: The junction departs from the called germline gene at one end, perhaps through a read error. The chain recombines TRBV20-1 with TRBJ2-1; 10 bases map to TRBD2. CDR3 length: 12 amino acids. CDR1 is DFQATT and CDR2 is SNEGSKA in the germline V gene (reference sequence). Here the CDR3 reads CGASGSLDEQFF. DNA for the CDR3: TGCGGTGCTAGCGGGAGTTTGGATGAGCAGTTCTTC.

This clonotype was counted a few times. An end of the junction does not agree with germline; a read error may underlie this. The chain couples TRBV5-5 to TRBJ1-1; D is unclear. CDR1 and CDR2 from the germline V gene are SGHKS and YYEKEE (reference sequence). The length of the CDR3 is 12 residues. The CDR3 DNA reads TGTGCCGGCAGCCCTTCCGGGCGTGAAGCTTTCTTT. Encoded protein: CAGSPSGREAFF.

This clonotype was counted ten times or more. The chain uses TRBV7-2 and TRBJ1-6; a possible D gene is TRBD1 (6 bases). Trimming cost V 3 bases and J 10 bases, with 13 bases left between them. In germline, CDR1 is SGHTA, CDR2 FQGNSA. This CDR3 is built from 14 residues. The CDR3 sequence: CASSFLQGGSPLHF. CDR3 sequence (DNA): TGTGCCAGCAGCTTCTTACAGGGAGGCTCACCCCTCCACTTT. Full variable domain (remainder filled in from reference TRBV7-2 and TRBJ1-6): GAGVSQSPSNKVTEKGKDVELRCDPISGHTALYWYRQSLGQGLEFLIYFQGNSAPDKSGLPSDRFSAERTGGSVSTLTIQRTQQEDSAVYLCASSFLQGGSPLHFGNGTRLTVT.

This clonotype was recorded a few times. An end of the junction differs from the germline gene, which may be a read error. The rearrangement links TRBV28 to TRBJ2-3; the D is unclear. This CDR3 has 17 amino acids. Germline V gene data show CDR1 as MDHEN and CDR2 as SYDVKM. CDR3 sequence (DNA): TGTGCCACCAGTTTACCCCTCGGCGGAACTAGCACAGATACGCAGTATTTT. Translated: CATSLPLGGTSTDTQYF.